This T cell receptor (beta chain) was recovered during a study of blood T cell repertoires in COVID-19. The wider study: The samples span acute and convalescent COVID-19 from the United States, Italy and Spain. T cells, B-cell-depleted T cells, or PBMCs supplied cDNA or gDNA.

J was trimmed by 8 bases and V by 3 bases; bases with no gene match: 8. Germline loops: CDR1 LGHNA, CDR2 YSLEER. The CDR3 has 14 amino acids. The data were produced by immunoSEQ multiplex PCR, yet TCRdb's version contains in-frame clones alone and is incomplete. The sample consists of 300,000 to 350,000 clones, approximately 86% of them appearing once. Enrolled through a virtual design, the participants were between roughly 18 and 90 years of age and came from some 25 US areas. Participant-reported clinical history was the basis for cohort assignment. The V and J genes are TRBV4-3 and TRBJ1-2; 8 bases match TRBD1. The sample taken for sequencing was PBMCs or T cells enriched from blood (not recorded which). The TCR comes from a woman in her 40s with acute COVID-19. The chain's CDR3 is CASSHLGQGTGYTF. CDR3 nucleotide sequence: TGCGCCAGCAGCCACCTCGGACAGGGAACAGGCTACACCTTC.